The sequence of this T cell receptor beta chain was determined in a study of regulatory T cells in long-lasting Graves disease. This clonotype was counted many times. The TCR beta library used iRepertoire HTBI primers with Arm-PCR amplification of CDR3. TCRdb re-called the multiplex PCR reads with MiXCR, one entry per CDR3 protein. The sample holds around 510,000 distinct CDR3 sequences, around 21% seen once. Time point noted: persistent/refractory GD, antithyroid drugs over 5 years with positive TRAb. Scientists built the TCR library using RNA that was extracted from PBMCs. Germline CDR1 reads SGHAT; CDR2 reads FQNNGV. The CDR3 covers 13 residues. The ends were cut back, 1 base at V and 4 bases at J, with 8 bases in the middle.

This clonotype was sampled from a female donor with Graves disease. The chain combines TRBV11-2 with TRBJ2-7; the D is unclear. The specimen comprised peripheral blood mononuclear cells (PBMCs), sampled when the disease was refractory, from a patient treated with antithyroid drugs. DNA for the CDR3: TGTGCCAGCAGCTTAGTTCCTGAATACGAGCAGTACTTC. Residues: CASSLVPEYEQYF.